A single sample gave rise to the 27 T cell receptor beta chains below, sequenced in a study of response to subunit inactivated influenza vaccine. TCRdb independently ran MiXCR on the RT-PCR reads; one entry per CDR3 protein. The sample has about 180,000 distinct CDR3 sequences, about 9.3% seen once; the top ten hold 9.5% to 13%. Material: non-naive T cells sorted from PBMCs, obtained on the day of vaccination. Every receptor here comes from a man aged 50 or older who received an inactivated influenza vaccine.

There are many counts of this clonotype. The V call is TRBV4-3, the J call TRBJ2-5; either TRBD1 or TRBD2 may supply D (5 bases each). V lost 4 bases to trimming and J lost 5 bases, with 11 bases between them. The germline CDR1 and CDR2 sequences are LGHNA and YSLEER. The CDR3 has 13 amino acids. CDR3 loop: CASSPNWGETQYF. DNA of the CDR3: TGCGCCAGCAGCCCCAACTGGGGGGAGACCCAGTACTTC.

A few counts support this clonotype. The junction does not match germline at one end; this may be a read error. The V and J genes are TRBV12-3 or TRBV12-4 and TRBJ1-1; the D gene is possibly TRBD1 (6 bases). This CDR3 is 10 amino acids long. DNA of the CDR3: TGTGCCAGCAGTTCACACAGGGCCGTCTTT. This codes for CASSSHRAVF.

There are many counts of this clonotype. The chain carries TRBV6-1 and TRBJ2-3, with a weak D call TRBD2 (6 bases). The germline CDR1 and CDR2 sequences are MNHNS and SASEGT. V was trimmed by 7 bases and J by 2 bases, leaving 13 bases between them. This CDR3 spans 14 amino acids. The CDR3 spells CASKKGRSTDTQYF. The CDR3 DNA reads TGTGCCAGCAAAAAGGGGAGGTCCACAGATACGCAGTATTTT.

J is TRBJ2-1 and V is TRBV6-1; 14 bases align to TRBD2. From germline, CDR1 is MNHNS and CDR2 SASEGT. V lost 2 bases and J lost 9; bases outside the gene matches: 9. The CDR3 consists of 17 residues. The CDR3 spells CASSEKGLAGVSGEQFF. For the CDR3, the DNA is TGTGCCAGCAGTGAAAAGGGACTAGCGGGAGTTTCGGGTGAGCAGTTCTTC.

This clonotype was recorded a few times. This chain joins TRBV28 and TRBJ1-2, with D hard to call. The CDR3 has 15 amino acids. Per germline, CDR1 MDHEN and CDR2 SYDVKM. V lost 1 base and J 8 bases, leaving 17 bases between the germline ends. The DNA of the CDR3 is TGTGCCAGCAGTTTATTCGCCGGCGACAAGGGAGGCTACACCTTC. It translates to CASSLFAGDKGGYTF.

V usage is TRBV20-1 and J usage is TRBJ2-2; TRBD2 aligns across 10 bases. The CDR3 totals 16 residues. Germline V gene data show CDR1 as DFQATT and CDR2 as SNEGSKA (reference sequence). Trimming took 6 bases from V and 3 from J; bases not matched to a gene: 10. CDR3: CSAEGASGRDTGELFF. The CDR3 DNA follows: TGCAGTGCCGAGGGCGCTAGCGGGAGAGACACCGGGGAGCTGTTTTTT.

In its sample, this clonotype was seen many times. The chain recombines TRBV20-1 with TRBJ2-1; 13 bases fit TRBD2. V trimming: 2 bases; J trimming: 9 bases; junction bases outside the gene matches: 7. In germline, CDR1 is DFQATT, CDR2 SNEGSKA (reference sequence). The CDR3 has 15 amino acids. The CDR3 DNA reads TGCAGTGCTAGATACGGACTAGCGGGAGTGGGTGAGCAGTTCTTC. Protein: CSARYGLAGVGEQFF.

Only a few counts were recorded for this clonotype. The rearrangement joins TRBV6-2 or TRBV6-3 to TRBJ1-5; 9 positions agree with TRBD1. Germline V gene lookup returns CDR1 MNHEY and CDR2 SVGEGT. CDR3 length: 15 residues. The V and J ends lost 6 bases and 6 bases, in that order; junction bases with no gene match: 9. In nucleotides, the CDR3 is TGTGCCAGCAGATCACCGGGACAGGGAGCTCAGCCCCAGCATTTT. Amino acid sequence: CASRSPGQGAQPQHF.

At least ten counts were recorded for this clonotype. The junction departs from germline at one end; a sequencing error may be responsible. The CDR3 sequence is CASSPGNQETQYF. CDR3 coding DNA: TGTGCCAGCTCACCAGGGAACCAGGAGACCCAGTACTTC. The gene calls are TRBV18 and TRBJ2-5; no firm D call. The CDR3 totals 13 residues. In germline, CDR1 is KGHSH, CDR2 LQKENI.

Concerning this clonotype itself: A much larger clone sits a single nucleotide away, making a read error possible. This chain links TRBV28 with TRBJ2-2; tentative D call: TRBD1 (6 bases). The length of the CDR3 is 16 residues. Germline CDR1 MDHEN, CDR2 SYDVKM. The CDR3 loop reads CAISSADRGHTGELFF. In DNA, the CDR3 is TGTGCCATCAGTAGTGCGGACAGAGGCCACACCGGGGAGCTGTTTTTT. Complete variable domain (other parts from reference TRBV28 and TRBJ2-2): DVKVTQSSRYLVKRTGEKVFLECVQDMDHENMFWYRQDPGLGLRLIYFSYDVKMKEKGDIPEGYSVSREKKERFSLILESASTNQTSMYLCAISSADRGHTGELFFGEGSRLTVL.

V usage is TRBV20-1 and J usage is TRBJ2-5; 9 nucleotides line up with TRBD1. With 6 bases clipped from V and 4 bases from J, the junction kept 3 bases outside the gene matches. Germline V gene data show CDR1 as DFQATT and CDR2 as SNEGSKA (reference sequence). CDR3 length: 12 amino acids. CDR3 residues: CSAGQGTETQYF. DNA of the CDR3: TGCAGTGCCGGACAGGGGACAGAGACCCAGTACTTC.

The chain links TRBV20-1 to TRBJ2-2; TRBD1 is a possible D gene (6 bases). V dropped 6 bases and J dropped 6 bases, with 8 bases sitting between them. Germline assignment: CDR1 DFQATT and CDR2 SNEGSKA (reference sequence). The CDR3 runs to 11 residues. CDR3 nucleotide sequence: TGCAGTGCCGACAGGCCCGGGGAGCTGTTTTTT. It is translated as CSADRPGELFF.

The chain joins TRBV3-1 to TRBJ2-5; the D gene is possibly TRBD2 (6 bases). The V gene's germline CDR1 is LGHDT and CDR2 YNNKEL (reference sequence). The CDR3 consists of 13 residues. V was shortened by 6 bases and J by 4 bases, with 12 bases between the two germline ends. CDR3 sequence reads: CASSSGTGETQYF. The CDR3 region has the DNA TGTGCCAGCAGTTCCGGGACTGGAGAGACCCAGTACTTC.

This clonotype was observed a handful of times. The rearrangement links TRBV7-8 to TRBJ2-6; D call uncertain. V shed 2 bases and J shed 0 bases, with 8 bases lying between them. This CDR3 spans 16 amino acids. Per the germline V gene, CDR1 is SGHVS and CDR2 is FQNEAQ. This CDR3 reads CASSLFPSSGANVLTF. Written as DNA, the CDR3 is TGTGCCAGCAGCTTATTCCCTAGCTCTGGGGCCAACGTCCTGACTTTC. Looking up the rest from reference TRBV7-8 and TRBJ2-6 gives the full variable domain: GAGVSQSPRYKVAKRGQDVALRCDPISGHVSLFWYQQALGQGPEFLTYFQNEAQLDKSGLPSDRFFAERPEGSVSTLKIQRTQQEDSAVYLCASSLFPSSGANVLTFGAGSRLTVL.

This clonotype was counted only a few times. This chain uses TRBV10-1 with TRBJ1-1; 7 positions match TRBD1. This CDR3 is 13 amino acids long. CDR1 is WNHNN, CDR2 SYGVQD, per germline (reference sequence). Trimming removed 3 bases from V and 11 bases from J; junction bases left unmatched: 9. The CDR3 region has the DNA TGCGCCAGCAGTGAAAGGGGGCTGGGGTCGGCTTTCTTT. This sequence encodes CASSERGLGSAFF.

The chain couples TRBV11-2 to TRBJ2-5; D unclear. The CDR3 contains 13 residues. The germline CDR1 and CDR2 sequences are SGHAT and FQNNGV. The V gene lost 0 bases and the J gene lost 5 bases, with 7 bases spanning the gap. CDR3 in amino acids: CASSLERSETQYF. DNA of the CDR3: TGTGCCAGCAGCTTAGAAAGATCCGAGACCCAGTACTTC.

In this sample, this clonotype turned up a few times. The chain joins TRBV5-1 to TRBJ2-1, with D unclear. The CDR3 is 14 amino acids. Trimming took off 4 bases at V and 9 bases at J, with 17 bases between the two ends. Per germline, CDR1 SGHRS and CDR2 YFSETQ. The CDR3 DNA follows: TGCGCCAGCAGCCCAGGCCGTGGGGAAGGTGAGCAGTTCTTC. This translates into CASSPGRGEGEQFF.

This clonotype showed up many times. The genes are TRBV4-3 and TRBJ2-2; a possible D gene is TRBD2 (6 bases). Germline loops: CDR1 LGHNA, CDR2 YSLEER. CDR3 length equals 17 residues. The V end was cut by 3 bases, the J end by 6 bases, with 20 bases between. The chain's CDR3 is CASSQQDYGYGAGELFF. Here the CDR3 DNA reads TGCGCCAGCAGCCAGCAGGACTACGGTTATGGTGCCGGGGAGCTGTTTTTT.

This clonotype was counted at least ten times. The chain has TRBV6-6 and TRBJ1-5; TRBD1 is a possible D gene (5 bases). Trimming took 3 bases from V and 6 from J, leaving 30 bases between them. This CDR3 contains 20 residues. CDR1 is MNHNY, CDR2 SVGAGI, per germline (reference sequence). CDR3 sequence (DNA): TGTGCCAGCAGTTATCGTTATGAATTTTGGGTCTCCGGGACTAGTCAGCCCCAGCATTTT. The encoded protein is CASSYRYEFWVSGTSQPQHF.

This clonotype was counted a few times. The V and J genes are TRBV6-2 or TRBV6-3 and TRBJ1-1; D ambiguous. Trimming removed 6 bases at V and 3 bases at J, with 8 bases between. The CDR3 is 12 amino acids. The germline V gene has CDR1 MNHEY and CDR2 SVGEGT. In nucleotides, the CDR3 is TGTGCCAGCAGGCGAGAGGACACTGAAGCTTTCTTT. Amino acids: CASRREDTEAFF.

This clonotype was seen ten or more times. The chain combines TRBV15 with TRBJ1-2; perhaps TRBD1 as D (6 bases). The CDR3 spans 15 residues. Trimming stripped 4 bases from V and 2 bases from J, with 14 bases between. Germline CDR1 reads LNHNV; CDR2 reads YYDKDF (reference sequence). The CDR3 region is CATSKLGGANYGYTF. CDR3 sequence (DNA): TGTGCCACCAGCAAACTAGGGGGTGCCAACTATGGCTACACCTTC.

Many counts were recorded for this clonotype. The CDR3 coding sequence is TGTGCCAGCAGAACAGGGTACTCTGGAAACACCATATATTTT. It specifies CASRTGYSGNTIYF. The chain employs TRBV6-1 and TRBJ1-3, with D maybe TRBD1 (6 bases). Per germline, CDR1 MNHNS and CDR2 SASEGT. V lost 6 bases, J lost 0 bases, and 9 bases lay in between. The CDR3 loop spans 14 amino acids.

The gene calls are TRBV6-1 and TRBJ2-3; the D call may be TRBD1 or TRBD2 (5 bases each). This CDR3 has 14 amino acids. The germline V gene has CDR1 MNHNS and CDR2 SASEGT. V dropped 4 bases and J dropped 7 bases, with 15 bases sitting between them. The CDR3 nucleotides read TGTGCCAGCAGTGTGAGGGATAGGGACCATACGCAGTATTTT. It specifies CASSVRDRDHTQYF.

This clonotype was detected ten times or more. CDR3 nucleotide sequence: TGCAGTGCTAGAGGGACTAGCGGAGGGTACGAGCAGTACTTC. This encodes CSARGTSGGYEQYF. This chain connects TRBV20-1 to TRBJ2-7; 10 bases align to TRBD2. The germline V gene has CDR1 DFQATT and CDR2 SNEGSKA (reference sequence). The CDR3 has 14 residues. V lost 1 base, J lost 4 bases, and 4 bases stayed unmatched.

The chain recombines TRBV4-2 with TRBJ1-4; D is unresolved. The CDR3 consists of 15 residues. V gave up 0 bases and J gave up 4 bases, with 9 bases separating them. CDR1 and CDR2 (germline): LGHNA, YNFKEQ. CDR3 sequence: CASSQEWRFNEKLFF. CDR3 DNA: TGTGCCAGCAGCCAAGAATGGCGCTTTAATGAAAAACTGTTTTTT.

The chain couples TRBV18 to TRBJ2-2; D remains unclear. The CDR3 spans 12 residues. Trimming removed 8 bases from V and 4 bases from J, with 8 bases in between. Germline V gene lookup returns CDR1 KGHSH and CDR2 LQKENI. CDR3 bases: TGTGCCAGCCAGAGGCTCACCGGGGAGCTGTTTTTT. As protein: CASQRLTGELFF.

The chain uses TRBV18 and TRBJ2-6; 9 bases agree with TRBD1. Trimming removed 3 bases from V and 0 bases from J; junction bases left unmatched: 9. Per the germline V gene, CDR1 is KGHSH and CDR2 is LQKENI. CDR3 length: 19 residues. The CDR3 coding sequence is TGTGCCAGCTCACCGTCCACGGGACAGGGAGTCTCTGGGGCCAACGTCCTGACTTTC. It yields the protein CASSPSTGQGVSGANVLTF.